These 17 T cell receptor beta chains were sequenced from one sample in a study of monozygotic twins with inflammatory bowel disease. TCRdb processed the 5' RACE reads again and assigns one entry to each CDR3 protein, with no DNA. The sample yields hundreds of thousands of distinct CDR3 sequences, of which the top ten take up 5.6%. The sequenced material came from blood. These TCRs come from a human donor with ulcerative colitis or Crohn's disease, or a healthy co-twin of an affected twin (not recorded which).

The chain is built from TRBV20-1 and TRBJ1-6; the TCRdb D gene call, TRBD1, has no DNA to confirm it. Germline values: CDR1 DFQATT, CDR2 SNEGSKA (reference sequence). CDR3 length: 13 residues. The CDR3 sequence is CSAKAGGFSPLHF.

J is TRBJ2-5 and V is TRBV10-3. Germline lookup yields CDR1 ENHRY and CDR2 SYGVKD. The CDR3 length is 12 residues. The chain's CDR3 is CAIGQKQETQYF.

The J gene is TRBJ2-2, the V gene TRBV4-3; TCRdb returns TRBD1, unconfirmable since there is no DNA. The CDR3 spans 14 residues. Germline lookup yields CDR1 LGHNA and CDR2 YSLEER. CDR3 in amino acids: CASSQETATGELFF.

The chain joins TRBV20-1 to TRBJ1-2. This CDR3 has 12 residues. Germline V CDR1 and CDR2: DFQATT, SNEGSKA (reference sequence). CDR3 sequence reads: CSASGRSYGYTF.

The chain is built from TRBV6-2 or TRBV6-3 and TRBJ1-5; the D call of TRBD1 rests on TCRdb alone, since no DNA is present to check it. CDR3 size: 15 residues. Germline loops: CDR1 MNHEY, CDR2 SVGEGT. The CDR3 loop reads CASNEGQGANQPQHF.

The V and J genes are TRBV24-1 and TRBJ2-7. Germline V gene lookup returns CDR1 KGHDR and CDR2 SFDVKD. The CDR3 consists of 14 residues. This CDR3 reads CATSASEQTYEQYF.

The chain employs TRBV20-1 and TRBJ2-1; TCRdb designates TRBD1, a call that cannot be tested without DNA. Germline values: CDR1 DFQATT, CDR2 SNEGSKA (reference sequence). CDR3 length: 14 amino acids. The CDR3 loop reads CSVPRPGSHNEQFF.

CDR3 protein: CASSTGTSRGMNTEAFF. The chain combines TRBV6-1 with TRBJ1-1; TCRdb's assignment of TRBD1 cannot be checked, as there is no DNA. CDR1 is MNHNS and CDR2 is SASEGT in the germline V gene. CDR3 length: 17 residues.

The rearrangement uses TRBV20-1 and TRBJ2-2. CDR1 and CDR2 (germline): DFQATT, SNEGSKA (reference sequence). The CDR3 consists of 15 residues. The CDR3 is CSARGPSGITGELFF.

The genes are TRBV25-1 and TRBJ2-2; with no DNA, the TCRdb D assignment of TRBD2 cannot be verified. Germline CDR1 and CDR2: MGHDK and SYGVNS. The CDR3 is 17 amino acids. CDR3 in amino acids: CASSELAGGIRTGELFF.

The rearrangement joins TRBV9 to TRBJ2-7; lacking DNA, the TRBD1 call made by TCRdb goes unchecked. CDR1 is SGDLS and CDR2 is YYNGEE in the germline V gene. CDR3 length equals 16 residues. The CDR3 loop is CASSVAVSSTIREQYF. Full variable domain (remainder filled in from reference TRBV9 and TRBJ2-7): DSGVTQTPKHLITATGQRVTLRCSPRSGDLSVYWYQQSLDQGLQFLIQYYNGEERAKGNILERFSAQQFPDLHSELNLSSLELGDSALYFCASSVAVSSTIREQYFGPGTRLTVT.

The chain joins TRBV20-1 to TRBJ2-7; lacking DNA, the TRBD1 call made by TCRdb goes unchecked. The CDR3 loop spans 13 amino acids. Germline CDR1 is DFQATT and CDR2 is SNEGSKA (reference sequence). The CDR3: CSARDLGDYEQYF.

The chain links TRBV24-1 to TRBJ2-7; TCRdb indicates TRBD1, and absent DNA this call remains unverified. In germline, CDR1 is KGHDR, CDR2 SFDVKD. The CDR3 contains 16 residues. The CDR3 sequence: CATSDATGASSYEQYF.

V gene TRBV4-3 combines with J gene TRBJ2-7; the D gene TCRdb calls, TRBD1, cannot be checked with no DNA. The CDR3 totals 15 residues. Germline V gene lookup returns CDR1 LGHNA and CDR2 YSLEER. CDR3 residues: CASSRDRQPLYEQYF.

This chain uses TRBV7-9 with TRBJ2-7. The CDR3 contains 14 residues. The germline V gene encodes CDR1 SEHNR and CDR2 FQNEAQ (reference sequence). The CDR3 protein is CASSLGAVFYEQYF.

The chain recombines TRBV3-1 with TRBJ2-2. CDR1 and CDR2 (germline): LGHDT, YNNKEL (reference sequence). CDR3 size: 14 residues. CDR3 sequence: CASSQYARTEELFF. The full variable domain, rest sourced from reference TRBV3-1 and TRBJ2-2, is DTAVSQTPKYLVTQMGNDKSIKCEQNLGHDTMYWYKQDSKKFLKIMFSYNNKELIINETVPNRFSPKSPDKAHLNLHINSLELGDSAVYFCASSQYARTEELFFGEGSRLTVL.

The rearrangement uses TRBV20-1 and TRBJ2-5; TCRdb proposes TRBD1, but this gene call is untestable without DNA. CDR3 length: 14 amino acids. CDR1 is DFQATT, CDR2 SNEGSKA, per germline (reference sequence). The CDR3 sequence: CSASSGGAWETQYF.